The next 26 T cell receptor beta chains were all read from a single sample in a study of Tregs in tolerant kidney transplant recipients. Related graft donors supplied nonmyeloablative bone marrow transplants, and mixed chimerism was transient. The method was immunoSEQ multiplex PCR; TCRdb's version includes in-frame clones alone and lacks a portion of them. This table has about 90,000 clones, over 85% appearing once. This sample comprised CD4+ T cells from blood (PBMCs), obtained 12 months after the transplant. These TCRs come from a human patient who received a combined kidney and bone marrow transplant. Some T cells may be provided by the graft donor.

This rearrangement joins TRBV7-8 to TRBJ2-4; tentatively, D is TRBD1 (5 bases). The CDR3 covers 15 residues. V gave up 8 bases and J gave up 6 bases, with 20 bases separating them. Germline-derived CDR1 and CDR2 are SGHVS and FQNEAQ. CDR3 coding DNA: TGTGCCAGCCCCCTTGGGCCAGGGCTGAGAAACATTCAGTACTTC. Translating it yields CASPLGPGLRNIQYF. The complete variable domain, with remaining parts taken from reference TRBV7-8 and TRBJ2-4, reads GAGVSQSPRYKVAKRGQDVALRCDPISGHVSLFWYQQALGQGPEFLTYFQNEAQLDKSGLPSDRFFAERPEGSVSTLKIQRTQQEDSAVYLCASPLGPGLRNIQYFGAGTRLSVL.

The J gene is TRBJ2-2, the V gene TRBV18, with 7 bases identical to TRBD1. The CDR3 spans 15 residues. Germline trimming cut 0 bases from V and 7 bases from J; bases unmatched to any gene: 5. Germline lookup yields CDR1 KGHSH and CDR2 LQKENI. CDR3 loop: CASSPPGQRVGELFF. In DNA form, the CDR3 reads TGTGCCAGCTCACCACCGGGACAGAGAGTCGGGGAGCTGTTTTTT. The whole variable domain, remainder taken from reference TRBV18 and TRBJ2-2, is NAGVMQNPRHLVRRRGQEARLRCSPMKGHSHVYWYRQLPEEGLKFMVYLQKENIIDESGMPKERFSAEFPKEGPSILRIQQVVRGDSAAYFCASSPPGQRVGELFFGEGSRLTVL.

This sequence joins TRBV5-1 and TRBJ1-5; TRBD1 might be the D (5 bases). Trimming removed 3 bases at V and 0 bases at J, with 10 bases between. The CDR3 has 15 amino acids. Germline assignment: CDR1 SGHRS and CDR2 YFSETQ. The CDR3: CASSWGGNSNQPQHF. DNA for the CDR3: TGCGCCAGCAGCTGGGGGGGTAATAGCAATCAGCCCCAGCATTTT. Full variable domain (missing parts from reference TRBV5-1 and TRBJ1-5): KAGVTQTPRYLIKTRGQQVTLSCSPISGHRSVSWYQQTPGQGLQFLFEYFSETQRNKGNFPGRFSGRQFSNSRSEMNVSTLELGDSALYLCASSWGGNSNQPQHFGDGTRLSIL.

This chain uses TRBV30 with TRBJ1-1; TRBD1 matches at 10 bases. The CDR3 covers 16 residues. Germline lookup yields CDR1 GTSNPN and CDR2 SVGIG (reference sequence). Germline trimming cut 0 bases from V and 4 bases from J; bases unmatched to any gene: 8. In nucleotides, the CDR3 is TGTGCCTGGAGTGTACCGGTCGGGACAGGGGCCACTGAAGCTTTCTTT. Translation: CAWSVPVGTGATEAFF.

The chain employs TRBV27 and TRBJ1-1; D unclear. The germline gives CDR1 MNHEY, CDR2 SMNVEV (reference sequence). There are 16 residues in the CDR3. Deletions cut 5 bases from V and 3 bases from J, with 19 bases between. CDR3: CASSLRTPQQYTEAFF. For the CDR3, the DNA is TGTGCCAGCAGTCTCCGTACCCCACAGCAGTACACTGAAGCTTTCTTT.

Remarks on this clone: An end of the junction does not agree with germline; a read error may underlie this. The same CDR3 arises from other DNA sequences in this sample as well. This chain connects TRBV7-2 to TRBJ1-1; a weak D match, TRBD1 (6 bases). Germline CDR1 SGHTA, CDR2 FQGNSA. CDR3 size: 13 residues. The CDR3 here is CASSLIRGAEAFF. CDR3 coding DNA: TGTGCCAGCAGCTTAATCAGGGGAGCTGAAGCCTTCTTT.

The chain recombines TRBV4-3 with TRBJ1-1; tentative D call: TRBD1 (6 bases). Germline V gene data show CDR1 as LGHNA and CDR2 as YSLEER. Trimming pared 0 bases from V and 5 bases from J, leaving 19 bases between. The CDR3 extends over 17 amino acids. The chain's CDR3 is CASSQDGTGHGGTEAFF. CDR3 bases: TGCGCCAGCAGCCAAGATGGGACGGGACACGGGGGGACTGAAGCTTTCTTT.

The gene calls are TRBV10-3 and TRBJ1-2; 8 nucleotides agree with TRBD1. This CDR3 has 13 amino acids. From germline, CDR1 is ENHRY and CDR2 SYGVKD. The ends lost 6 bases at V and 8 bases at J; junction bases unmatched: 8. CDR3 amino acids: CAIRPQGAGGYTF. CDR3 coding DNA: TGTGCCATCAGACCCCAGGGGGCGGGAGGCTACACCTTC.

This clone was seen only once. The chain couples TRBV5-6 to TRBJ2-3; TRBD1 matches 7 bases. J was trimmed by 2 bases and V by 0 bases; bases with no gene match: 6. The germline V gene encodes CDR1 SGHDT and CDR2 YYEEEE. The CDR3 totals 16 residues. The CDR3: CASSLARDSYTDTQYF. In nucleotides, the CDR3 is TGTGCCAGCAGCTTGGCCCGGGACAGCTACACAGATACGCAGTATTTT.

The gene calls are TRBV12-5 and TRBJ2-7; TRBD2 matches 7 bases. This CDR3 is built from 15 residues. Trimming removed 1 base from V and 2 bases from J; junction bases left unmatched: 5. Per the germline V gene, CDR1 is LGHNT and CDR2 is FRNRAP. The CDR3 DNA follows: TGTGCTAGTGGTTTGGGACTAGCCGAGACCTACGAGCAGTACTTC. This gives the protein CASGLGLAETYEQYF. The entire variable domain, with the rest obtained from reference TRBV12-5 and TRBJ2-7, is as follows: DARVTQTPRHKVTEMGQEVTMRCQPILGHNTVFWYRQTMMQGLELLAYFRNRAPLDDSGMPKDRFSAEMPDATLATLKIQPSEPRDSAVYFCASGLGLAETYEQYFGPGTRLTVT.

Details on this clone: Other nucleotide sequences in the sample specify the same CDR3. The chain employs TRBV30 and TRBJ1-6; 7 bases are shared with TRBD1. V dropped 1 base and J dropped 13; count of bases not matched to a gene: 13. CDR3 size: 15 residues. Germline V gives CDR1 GTSNPN, CDR2 SVGIG (reference sequence). The CDR3: CAWSATDRVYSPLHF. CDR3 coding DNA: TGTGCCTGGAGTGCAACAGACAGGGTATACTCCCCCCTCCACTTT.

The chain employs TRBV11-3 and TRBJ1-1, with D unresolved. The length of the CDR3 is 12 residues. The germline V gene has CDR1 SGHNT and CDR2 YENEEA. V shed 5 bases and J shed 4 bases, with 8 bases lying between them. The CDR3 reads CASSRVGTEAFF. CDR3 nucleotide sequence: TGTGCCAGCAGCCGGGTTGGCACTGAAGCTTTCTTT.

V usage is TRBV10-3 and J usage is TRBJ2-7; D is uncertain. Looked up from germline, CDR1 is ENHRY and CDR2 is SYGVKD. The CDR3 is 11 amino acids. Trimming pared 4 bases from V and 2 bases from J, leaving 3 bases between. This chain's CDR3 is CAISGTYEQYF. The CDR3 DNA reads TGTGCCATCAGTGGTACCTACGAGCAGTACTTC.

This chain joins TRBV27 and TRBJ2-5, with 7 bases aligning to TRBD1. The CDR3 extends over 15 amino acids. V lost 5 bases, J lost 3 bases, and 9 bases stayed unmatched. Germline V CDR1 and CDR2: MNHEY, SMNVEV (reference sequence). The chain's CDR3 is CASSPYVDREETQYF. CDR3 nucleotide sequence: TGTGCCAGCAGTCCCTATGTAGACAGGGAAGAGACCCAGTACTTC.

This clone appeared once. The chain combines TRBV5-4 with TRBJ2-7, with 7 bases fitting TRBD1. V was pared by 3 bases and J by 6 bases, with 9 bases of the junction left unmatched. Germline V CDR1 and CDR2: SGHNT, YYREEE (reference sequence). CDR3 size: 14 residues. The CDR3 loop is CASSSKGGTGEQYF. The CDR3 DNA reads as TGTGCCAGCAGCTCCAAAGGGGGCACCGGCGAGCAGTACTTC.

The rearrangement joins TRBV27 to TRBJ2-5, with D possibly matching TRBD2 (6 bases). The V and J ends lost 5 bases and 4 bases respectively, with 17 bases between them. The CDR3 has 15 residues. The germline V gene encodes CDR1 MNHEY and CDR2 SMNVEV (reference sequence). The CDR3 reads CASSARSGAAETQYF. CDR3 DNA: TGTGCCAGCAGTGCTAGATCGGGAGCGGCAGAGACCCAGTACTTC.

V and J are TRBV9 and TRBJ2-3; 7 positions match TRBD2. Germline V lookup: CDR1 SGDLS, CDR2 YYNGEE. This CDR3 comprises 15 residues. V lost 0 bases to trimming and J lost 6 bases; unmatched junction nucleotides: 7. The CDR3 nucleotides read TGTGCCAGCAGCGTAGGTGGAGCGGGGACGGATACGCAGTATTTT. It codes for CASSVGGAGTDTQYF.

The rearrangement links TRBV4-3 to TRBJ2-7; 7 positions match TRBD2. Germline V lookup: CDR1 LGHNA, CDR2 YSLEER. J lost 0 bases, V lost 1 base, and 3 bases had no gene match. This CDR3 is built from 15 residues. In DNA, the CDR3 is TGCGCCAGCAGCCAAGGTTGGACTAGCTCCTACGAGCAGTACTTC. Translation: CASSQGWTSSYEQYF.

The rearrangement joins TRBV30 to TRBJ2-1, with 16 nucleotides matching TRBD2. J was trimmed by 5 bases and V by 0 bases; bases with no gene match: 4. CDR3 length: 17 residues. Germline values: CDR1 GTSNPN, CDR2 SVGIG (reference sequence). In DNA form, the CDR3 reads TGTGCCTGGAGTGTACGGGGACTAGCGGGAGGGAACAATGAGCAGTTCTTC. It translates to CAWSVRGLAGGNNEQFF.

The rearrangement uses TRBV7-9 and TRBJ1-4; TRBD1 agrees at 10 bases. V lost 3 bases, J lost 6 bases, and 4 bases stayed unmatched. CDR1 is SEHNR, CDR2 FQNEAQ, per germline (reference sequence). This CDR3 is 15 amino acids long. Here the CDR3 DNA reads TGTGCCAGCAGCTTGACAGGGGGCCCGTATGAAAAACTGTTTTTT. Its translation: CASSLTGGPYEKLFF. The variable domain in full, completed from reference TRBV7-9 and TRBJ1-4, reads DTGVSQNPRHKITKRGQNVTFRCDPISEHNRLYWYRQTLGQGPEFLTYFQNEAQLEKSRLLSDRFSAERPKGSFSTLEIQRTEQGDSAMYLCASSLTGGPYEKLFFGSGTQLSVL.

In regard to this clone: The germline gene is not matched at one end of the junction; a read error may be the cause. This sequence joins TRBV28 and TRBJ1-5; maybe TRBD1 (5 bases). Germline CDR1 and CDR2: MDHEN and SYDVKM. This CDR3 has 13 residues. This CDR3 reads CVSSLPRAQPQHF. CDR3 sequence (DNA): TGTGTCAGCAGTTTACCCAGGGCGCAGCCCCAGCATTTT. Using reference TRBV28 and TRBJ1-5 for the parts outside the CDR3, the full variable domain is DVKVTQSSRYLVKRTGEKVFLECVQDMDHENMFWYRQDPGLGLRLIYFSYDVKMKEKGDIPEGYSVSREKKERFSLILESASTNQTSMYLCVSSLPRAQPQHFGDGTRLSIL.

The genes are TRBV18 and TRBJ1-1, with D possibly matching TRBD1 (5 bases). The germline gives CDR1 KGHSH, CDR2 LQKENI. This CDR3 is built from 14 residues. The germline V and J ends were trimmed by 5 bases and 1 base, with 11 bases remaining between them. The CDR3 nucleotides read TGTGCCAGCTCAGATACAGGTTCGAACACTGAAGCTTTCTTT. Amino acid sequence: CASSDTGSNTEAFF.

The chain uses TRBV27 and TRBJ2-5; no clear D gene. Germline assignment: CDR1 MNHEY and CDR2 SMNVEV (reference sequence). Trimming cost V 2 bases and J 5 bases, with 9 bases left between them. CDR3 length: 13 residues. The CDR3 nucleotides are TGTGCCAGCAGTTTAGTTCGGCGGGAGACCCAGTACTTC. This codes for CASSLVRRETQYF.

The chain is built from TRBV7-3 and TRBJ2-5; D is perhaps TRBD2 (6 bases). Trimming shortened V by 5 bases and J by 5 bases, and 12 bases separated the two germline ends. The CDR3 has 13 amino acids. The germline CDR1 and CDR2 sequences are SGHTA and FQGTGA. The CDR3 region has the DNA TGTGCCAGCAGCCAAGGGGCGGGGGAGACCCAGTACTTC. Its protein product is CASSQGAGETQYF.

This clone showed up just once. The rearrangement uses TRBV7-3 and TRBJ2-1, with D unresolved. There are 13 residues in the CDR3. Germline V gene data show CDR1 as SGHTA and CDR2 as FQGTGA. V lost 4 bases, J lost 8 bases, and 12 bases lay in between. CDR3 DNA: TGTGCCAGCAGCTCGGATCGAGGCGATGAGCAGTTCTTC. It is translated as CASSSDRGDEQFF.

The V call is TRBV7-9, the J call TRBJ2-5; 7 nucleotides agree with TRBD1. Per germline, CDR1 SEHNR and CDR2 FQNEAQ (reference sequence). The V and J ends lost 6 bases and 3 bases, in that order; junction bases with no gene match: 4. The CDR3 loop spans 13 amino acids. CDR3 sequence (DNA): TGTGCCAGCAGGCGGACAGGTGAAGAGACCCAGTACTTC. This codes for CASRRTGEETQYF.